These T cell receptor beta chains were read from a single sample in a study of CXCR3-negative and CXCR3-positive naive CD8 T cells. TCRdb re-called the 5' RACE reads; one entry per CDR3 protein, DNA not given. The sample includes approximately 83,000 distinct CDR3 sequences. Sequencing was carried out using naive CXCR3- CD8+ T cells from blood. The receptors were gathered from a human donor in good health. Some clones in this sample may be carry-over from other donors' samples. The CDR3 runs from the conserved cysteine through the conserved F or W.

j_gene: TRBJ2-3; v_gene: TRBV7-2; CDR3aa: CASSFLVSSTDTQYF
j_gene: TRBJ2-2; v_gene: TRBV6-5; CDR3aa: CASSYFLAEINTGELFF
j_gene: TRBJ2-1; v_gene: TRBV15; CDR3aa: CATANRGLMDNEQFF
j_gene: TRBJ2-7; v_gene: TRBV2; CDR3aa: CASSLRPYEQYF
j_gene: TRBJ2-5; v_gene: TRBV5-6; CDR3aa: CASSFSRDQETQYF
j_gene: TRBJ2-7; v_gene: TRBV5-1; CDR3aa: CASSLTGVMDEQYF
j_gene: TRBJ2-7; v_gene: TRBV7-3; CDR3aa: CASTKGQGYEQYF
j_gene: TRBJ2-6; v_gene: TRBV7-8; CDR3aa: CASSASGRPSGANVLTF
j_gene: TRBJ2-1; v_gene: TRBV29-1; CDR3aa: CSVLGGDEQFF
j_gene: TRBJ2-2; v_gene: TRBV28; CDR3aa: CASTLSGGPGELFF
j_gene: TRBJ2-2; v_gene: TRBV7-9; CDR3aa: CASSLPRLGGKNTGELFF
j_gene: TRBJ2-7; v_gene: TRBV19; CDR3aa: CASSPPNAGSYEQYF
j_gene: TRBJ2-7; v_gene: TRBV12-3/TRBV12-4; CDR3aa: CASSRLISYEQYF
j_gene: TRBJ2-7; v_gene: TRBV20-1; CDR3aa: CSATRDATYEQYF
j_gene: TRBJ2-1; v_gene: TRBV29-1; CDR3aa: CSGALGARYNEQFF
j_gene: TRBJ2-1; v_gene: TRBV7-9; CDR3aa: CASSSTGLVLDEQFF
j_gene: TRBJ1-2; v_gene: TRBV12-3/TRBV12-4; CDR3aa: CASRSTDPYGYTF
j_gene: TRBJ1-5; v_gene: TRBV6-2/TRBV6-3; CDR3aa: CASSYAGADQPQHF
j_gene: TRBJ2-5; v_gene: TRBV13; CDR3aa: CASRFSGSGPQETQYF
j_gene: TRBJ2-1; v_gene: TRBV30; CDR3aa: CACAGANQNYEQFF
j_gene: TRBJ2-7; v_gene: TRBV13; CDR3aa: CASSSRPSYEQYF
j_gene: TRBJ2-7; v_gene: TRBV15; CDR3aa: CATSRTRIPYEQYF
j_gene: TRBJ1-1; v_gene: TRBV12-3/TRBV12-4; CDR3aa: CASSPTTGRAFF
j_gene: TRBJ2-5; v_gene: TRBV7-9; CDR3aa: CASSLVLAQETQYF
j_gene: TRBJ2-2; v_gene: TRBV2; CDR3aa: CASGGLAENTGELFF
j_gene: TRBJ2-1; v_gene: TRBV29-1; CDR3aa: CSVKLGDRGNEQFF
j_gene: TRBJ2-1; v_gene: TRBV2; CDR3aa: CASLGRDPGQFF
j_gene: TRBJ2-1; v_gene: TRBV6-2/TRBV6-3; CDR3aa: CAVGHQYNEQFF
j_gene: TRBJ1-1; v_gene: TRBV19; CDR3aa: CASGWRANTEAFF
j_gene: TRBJ2-1; v_gene: TRBV7-9; CDR3aa: CASSSGQALYEQFF
j_gene: TRBJ1-5; v_gene: TRBV15; CDR3aa: CATSREQGAQPQHF
j_gene: TRBJ2-7; v_gene: TRBV5-1; CDR3aa: CASSSQSFYEQYF
j_gene: TRBJ1-2; v_gene: TRBV3-1; CDR3aa: CASSPGPPTGGIGGYTF
j_gene: TRBJ2-3; v_gene: TRBV29-1; CDR3aa: CSVERTGGYGDTQYF
j_gene: TRBJ2-1; v_gene: TRBV29-1; CDR3aa: CSVVVSSGPYNEQFF
j_gene: TRBJ2-3; v_gene: TRBV28; CDR3aa: CASRRISGWSTDTQYF
j_gene: TRBJ1-5; v_gene: TRBV4-2; CDR3aa: CASSQEKATRPNQPQHF
j_gene: TRBJ1-6; v_gene: TRBV21-1; CDR3aa: CASSKKGQCKKRNSPLHF
j_gene: TRBJ2-1; v_gene: TRBV20-1; CDR3aa: CSALLAVLTNEQFF
j_gene: TRBJ1-2; v_gene: TRBV29-1; CDR3aa: CSVADTAGGYGYTF
j_gene: TRBJ2-1; v_gene: TRBV5-1; CDR3aa: CASSSGQDNEQFF
j_gene: TRBJ2-3; v_gene: TRBV18; CDR3aa: CASSPDRGRRDTQYF
j_gene: TRBJ2-1; v_gene: TRBV12-3/TRBV12-4; CDR3aa: CASTELAANEQFF
j_gene: TRBJ2-5; v_gene: TRBV29-1; CDR3aa: CSVDTLRGSTYQETQYF
j_gene: TRBJ1-1; v_gene: TRBV9; CDR3aa: CASSTDGNTEAFF
j_gene: TRBJ2-7; v_gene: TRBV13; CDR3aa: CASSLAGDRGKEQYF
j_gene: TRBJ2-7; v_gene: TRBV6-2/TRBV6-3; CDR3aa: CASRGMDTSYEQYF
j_gene: TRBJ2-2; v_gene: TRBV29-1; CDR3aa: CSVFEGRSGELFF
j_gene: TRBJ1-2; v_gene: TRBV12-3/TRBV12-4; CDR3aa: CASSHYTGTAFDNYGYTF
j_gene: TRBJ1-2; v_gene: TRBV29-1; CDR3aa: CSVDGTLSNYGYTF
j_gene: TRBJ1-2; v_gene: TRBV7-6; CDR3aa: CASSPSSSNYGYTF
j_gene: TRBJ1-2; v_gene: TRBV7-6; CDR3aa: CASSPSDRGPYGYTF
j_gene: TRBJ2-3; v_gene: TRBV28; CDR3aa: CASSTNRGQGTDTQYF